This T cell receptor (beta chain) was documented in a study of T cells in Graves' hyperthyroidism and ophthalmopathy. Trimming took 3 bases from V and 9 from J; bases not matched to a gene: 6. The CDR3 length is 13 residues. The germline gives CDR1 KGHSH, CDR2 LQKENI. What was amplified from RNA transcripts were TCR beta CDR3 regions. Initially, a first-round RT-PCR of the TCR CDR3 employed the HTBI primer set. TCRdb reprocessed the multiplex PCR reads via MiXCR and lists one record per CDR3 protein. The repertoire consists of roughly 700,000 distinct CDR3 sequences, with around a third occurring once and the leading ten covering around 31%. Graves' hyperthyroidism without ophthalmopathy progression within 18 months was termed stable. With a duration under 2 months, the hyperthyroidism was newly diagnosed in patients aged 18 to 65. Exclusion criteria comprised uncontrolled infection, other autoimmune disease, pregnancy or lactation. PBMCs were derived from about 10 ml fresh peripheral blood.

The origin of this receptor is a woman in her 40s with Graves' hyperthyroidism. The material sequenced was blood. This chain uses TRBV18 with TRBJ1-1; 8 nucleotides agree with TRBD1. CDR3 nucleotides: TGTGCCAGCTCACCCGGACAGGGTTCGCAAGCTTTCTTT. This gives the protein CASSPGQGSQAFF.